This T cell receptor delta chain was captured in a study of gamma-delta chains in newborns, infants, children (dated by TCRdb to the late 2010s). Looking at the study overall: In the study title, it is stated that polyclonal expansion of innate gammadelta T cells is driven by microbial exposure immediately after birth. Right after human newborns were born, the researchers looked at the way microbial exposure shaped their populations of innate gammadelta T cells.

This clone is labeled medium-sized (0.01 to 0.1%). Its target antigen remains unknown. No base quality information exists; no much larger clone differs at one position. Other DNA sequences within the sample encode an identical CDR3. The CDR3 spans 16 residues, from the cysteine through the phenylalanine. Kept here is only the CDR3 DNA, which spans 48 bases and is read in frame from base 1. In the germline V gene, CDR1 corresponds to GEAIGNYY and CDR2 to EKD. Relative to germline, V is missing 3 bases and J is missing 2 bases, with 2 bases of the junction outside any gene match. Sequencing relied on an Illumina MiSeq. TCRdb recomputed clones from the public reads with CATT; identical DNA rows were then combined. This sample lists several thousand delta-chain clones; approximately 3.6% were detected once. The ten largest clones represent 16% of the sample.

The chain is assembled from TRDV2 and TRDJ2; TRDD3 fits 13 bases in the junction. The specimen was blood. This receptor was taken from a child who was a newborn, infant or young child, either healthy, febrile or measles-vaccinated (not recorded which). This receptor carries the CDR3 CACDVLGDTLTAQLFF. The nucleotide sequence reads as follows: TGTGCCTGTGACGTACTGGGGGATACGTTGACAGCACAACTCTTCTTT.